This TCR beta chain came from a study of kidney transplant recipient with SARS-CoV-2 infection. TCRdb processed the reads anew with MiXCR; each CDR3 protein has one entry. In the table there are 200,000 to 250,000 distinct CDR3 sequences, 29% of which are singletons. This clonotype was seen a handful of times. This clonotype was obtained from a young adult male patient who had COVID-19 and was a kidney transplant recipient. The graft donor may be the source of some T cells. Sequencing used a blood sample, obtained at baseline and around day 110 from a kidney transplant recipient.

CDR3 region: CASSYSRGGNTDTQYF. For the CDR3, the DNA is TGTGCCAGCAGTTATAGTCGCGGGGGAAACACAGATACGCAGTATTTT. J is TRBJ2-3 and V is TRBV7-2; 7 bases fit TRBD2. Germline CDR1 and CDR2: SGHTA and FQGNSA. The V and J ends lost 6 bases and 2 bases, in that order; junction bases with no gene match: 11. The CDR3 spans 16 residues.